The subject of this entry is one T cell receptor (beta chain). Antigen: not known. This entry is derived from a study of T cell responses to AZD1222 COVID-19 vaccine. The study's findings and limits: Seropositive status at baseline applied to only six AZD1222 recipients.

This table comes from immunoSEQ multiplex PCR, and its TCRdb copy is limited to in-frame clones, with some not included. The top ten clones hold over 6% of a sample with 180,000 or so clones, just over 85% of them seen once. This receptor was taken from an adult in good health. This specimen was peripheral blood, taken on day 0 of AZD1222 vaccination.

CDR3: CASRRGLAGGLSYEQYF. Written as DNA, the CDR3 is TGTGCCAGCAGGAGGGGACTAGCGGGGGGCCTCTCCTACGAGCAGTACTTC. This sequence joins TRBV27 and TRBJ2-7; 15 bases match TRBD2. The CDR3 totals 17 residues. Germline V gene data show CDR1 as MNHEY and CDR2 as SMNVEV (reference sequence). Trimming at V came to 6 bases and at J to 0 bases, leaving 6 bases not matched to a gene.